The 23 T cell receptor beta chains listed next were all sequenced from one sample in a study of OX40 agonist ivuxolimab in advanced cancers. Some clones are missing from TCRdb's copy, which holds only in-frame ones; the method was immunoSEQ multiplex PCR. The repertoire holds about 6,700 clones, 94% seen once, with over 10% in the top ten. The material sequenced was CD4+ or CD8+ T cells sorted from blood, taken in a trial of the OX40 agonist ivuxolimab. The receptors originated from an adult with an advanced solid tumor such as melanoma, head and neck, liver or kidney cancer.

The rearrangement links TRBV11-3 to TRBJ2-4, with D uncertain. V shed 0 bases and J shed 9 bases, with 9 bases lying between them. This CDR3 is 13 amino acids long. Germline CDR1 SGHNT, CDR2 YENEEA. CDR3: CASSLETWGIQYF. CDR3 nucleotide sequence: TGTGCCAGCAGCTTAGAGACCTGGGGCATTCAGTACTTC.

This chain joins TRBV10-2 and TRBJ2-7; the D gene is possibly TRBD2 (5 bases). This CDR3 is built from 13 residues. Per germline, CDR1 WSHSY and CDR2 SAAADI. The germline V and J ends were trimmed by 6 bases and 1 base, with 10 bases remaining between them. In nucleotides, the CDR3 is TGCGCCAGCAGCCAGACGGGATCCTACGAGCAGTACTTC. Its protein is CASSQTGSYEQYF.

CDR3 amino acids: CASSLEDYRETQYF. The CDR3 DNA is TGTGCCAGCAGCTTAGAGGACTACAGAGAGACCCAGTACTTC. J is TRBJ2-5 and V is TRBV7-9; D is possibly TRBD2 (6 bases). Trimming removed 1 base at V and 4 bases at J, with 10 bases between. This CDR3 has 14 residues. CDR1 SEHNR and CDR2 FQNEAQ come from the germline V gene (reference sequence).

The V and J genes are TRBV10-3 and TRBJ2-1; 14 bases align to TRBD2. The CDR3 loop spans 18 amino acids. Germline trimming cut 5 bases from V and 3 bases from J; bases unmatched to any gene: 9. The germline V gene has CDR1 ENHRY and CDR2 SYGVKD. Here the CDR3 DNA reads TGTGCCATCAGTTCCGGGACTAGCGGGAGTCTAATCTACAATGAGCAGTTCTTC. As protein: CAISSGTSGSLIYNEQFF.

The chain is built from TRBV5-1 and TRBJ2-7, with 9 bases that match TRBD2. The CDR3 is made up of 13 amino acids. V was pared by 0 bases and J by 6 bases, with 1 base of the junction left unmatched. Germline CDR1 SGHRS, CDR2 YFSETQ. For the CDR3, the DNA is TGCGCCAGCAGCTTGGAACTAGCGGGCGAGCAGTACTTC. Translated, it gives CASSLELAGEQYF.

The chain couples TRBV19 to TRBJ2-7; D might be TRBD1 or TRBD2, each matching 5 bases. Germline CDR1 reads LNHDA; CDR2 reads SQIVND (reference sequence). The CDR3 spans 14 residues. Trimming removed 5 bases at V and 0 bases at J, with 11 bases between. The DNA for the CDR3 is TGTGCCAGTAGTTGGGACCACACCTCCTACGAGCAGTACTTC. Encoded protein: CASSWDHTSYEQYF. The entire variable domain, with the rest obtained from reference TRBV19 and TRBJ2-7, is as follows: DGGITQSPKYLFRKEGQNVTLSCEQNLNHDAMYWYRQDPGQGLRLIYYSQIVNDFQKGDIAEGYSVSREKKESFPLTVTSAQKNPTAFYLCASSWDHTSYEQYFGPGTRLTVT.

This rearrangement joins TRBV4-2 to TRBJ2-1, with TRBD2 matching over 10 bases. Germline loops: CDR1 LGHNA, CDR2 YNFKEQ. This CDR3 has 17 amino acids. The V segment lost 2 bases and the J segment 4 bases; nucleotides outside the gene matches: 8. The CDR3 bases are TGTGCCAGCAGCCAAAAACTAGCGGGATTGTATTACAATGAGCAGTTCTTC. This encodes CASSQKLAGLYYNEQFF.

The V gene is TRBV2, the J gene TRBJ1-3; 7 bases line up with TRBD1. The CDR3 is 16 amino acids. Germline V gene data show CDR1 as SNHLY and CDR2 as FYNNEI. V was pared by 5 bases and J by 2 bases, with 9 bases of the junction left unmatched. CDR3 coding DNA: TGTGCCAGCAGTAATAAAGACAGGGTGGCTGGAAACACCATATATTTT. Translation: CASSNKDRVAGNTIYF.

V gene TRBV28 combines with J gene TRBJ1-1; D call uncertain. The ends were cut back, 6 bases at V and 5 bases at J, with 10 bases in the middle. Germline CDR1 MDHEN, CDR2 SYDVKM. This CDR3 is 12 amino acids long. The CDR3, as DNA: TGTGCCAGCAGGGAAAGGTGGACTGAAGCTTTCTTT. It specifies CASRERWTEAFF.

The genes are TRBV7-6 and TRBJ2-3, with D uncertain. The germline V gene encodes CDR1 SGHVS and CDR2 FNYEAQ. The V gene lost 4 bases and the J gene lost 3 bases, with 11 bases spanning the gap. The CDR3 has 14 amino acids. CDR3 loop: CASSSEALTDTQYF. The DNA for the CDR3 is TGTGCCAGCAGCTCCGAAGCGCTAACAGATACGCAGTATTTT.

This chain connects TRBV5-1 to TRBJ1-1, with D uncertain. Germline-derived CDR1 and CDR2 are SGHRS and YFSETQ. This CDR3 contains 16 residues. V was shortened by 4 bases and J by 1 base, with 17 bases between the two germline ends. CDR3 DNA sequence: TGCGCCAGCAGCCGGGAAGGGAGTGGAGGGAACACTGAAGCTTTCTTT. It codes for CASSREGSGGNTEAFF.

V and J are TRBV4-1 and TRBJ1-1; 9 bases fit TRBD1. Germline V gives CDR1 MGHRA, CDR2 YSYEKL. The CDR3 loop spans 14 amino acids. The J segment lost 5 bases and the V segment lost 4 bases, leaving 5 bases of the junction unmatched. CDR3 DNA: TGCGCCAGCAGCCGGGGACAGGGAGTGACTGAAGCTTTCTTT. As protein: CASSRGQGVTEAFF.

The chain combines TRBV6-1 with TRBJ2-5, with D perhaps TRBD2 (5 bases). CDR3 length: 15 residues. Trimming pared 10 bases from V and 2 bases from J, leaving 20 bases between. CDR1 is MNHNS and CDR2 is SASEGT in the germline V gene. The CDR3 DNA reads TGTGCCACCACGTCCGGGGTTAGATTACAAGAGACCCAGTACTTC. It is translated as CATTSGVRLQETQYF.

The J gene is TRBJ2-2, the V gene TRBV5-1; 7 nucleotides agree with TRBD1. Germline-derived CDR1 and CDR2 are SGHRS and YFSETQ. V shed 5 bases, J shed 6 bases, and the junction held 4 bases outside the gene matches. The CDR3 sequence is 13 residues long. The CDR3, as DNA: TGCGCCAGCAGTATCCAGGGGGCCGGGGAGCTGTTTTTT. As protein: CASSIQGAGELFF.

The CDR3 here is CASSLTAGRSYEQYF. CDR3 sequence (DNA): TGTGCCAGCAGCTTAACGGCGGGAAGGTCCTACGAGCAGTACTTC. The J gene is TRBJ2-7, the V gene TRBV7-3; D may be TRBD2 (6 bases). Germline V gene lookup returns CDR1 SGHTA and CDR2 FQGTGA. V was pared by 0 bases and J by 1 base, with 10 bases between. The CDR3 has 15 residues.

This chain joins TRBV2 and TRBJ2-7, with 7 bases matching TRBD2. Germline V gene sequence: CDR1 SNHLY, CDR2 FYNNEI. V shed 7 bases and J 7 bases; nucleotides not matched to a gene: 7. This CDR3 is 12 amino acids long. This CDR3 reads CASMGGPGEQYF. CDR3 DNA: TGTGCCAGCATGGGAGGGCCGGGAGAGCAGTACTTC.

This clone was recorded once. J is TRBJ1-1 and V is TRBV12-5; D is uncertain. Germline CDR1 reads LGHNT; CDR2 reads FRNRAP. The germline V and J ends were trimmed by 0 bases and 2 bases, with 19 bases remaining between them. The CDR3 is made up of 18 amino acids. The CDR3 bases are TGTGCTAGTGGTTTGGTACAGCGAGGTCTAACCTCAAACACTGAAGCTTTCTTT. It is translated as CASGLVQRGLTSNTEAFF.

The chain is built from TRBV6-1 and TRBJ2-7; TRBD2 aligns across 8 bases. Trimming took 3 bases from V and 2 from J; bases not matched to a gene: 9. Germline V gene lookup returns CDR1 MNHNS and CDR2 SASEGT. The CDR3 runs to 16 residues. Here the CDR3 reads CASSDPLAVVPYEQYF. The CDR3 DNA reads as TGTGCCAGCAGTGATCCACTAGCGGTAGTCCCCTACGAGCAGTACTTC.

This chain uses TRBV28 with TRBJ1-2, with D hard to call. This CDR3 has 13 amino acids. In germline, CDR1 is MDHEN, CDR2 SYDVKM. V shed 3 bases and J shed 2 bases, with 7 bases lying between them. The CDR3 spells CASSLSGNYGYTF. The CDR3 DNA is TGTGCCAGCAGTTTGTCCGGGAACTATGGCTACACCTTC.

This clone was detected once. CDR3 protein: CASSPQLAGVSEQYF. Here the CDR3 DNA reads TGTGCCAGCAGTCCTCAACTAGCGGGAGTGAGTGAGCAGTACTTC. The chain is built from TRBV28 and TRBJ2-7; 11 bases align to TRBD2. This CDR3 is 15 amino acids long. Per germline, CDR1 MDHEN and CDR2 SYDVKM. V was pared by 5 bases and J by 7 bases, with 10 bases of the junction left unmatched.

The V and J genes are TRBV18 and TRBJ2-7, with 9 positions matching TRBD1. The CDR3 extends over 16 amino acids. Trimming removed 3 bases from V and 2 bases from J; junction bases left unmatched: 8. CDR1 is KGHSH and CDR2 is LQKENI in the germline V gene. CDR3 protein: CASSPPGGQGPYEQYF. For the CDR3, the DNA is TGTGCCAGCTCACCGCCCGGAGGACAGGGGCCCTACGAGCAGTACTTC.

The V call is TRBV7-9, the J call TRBJ2-2; D is ambiguous. V lost 2 bases to trimming and J lost 6 bases, with 13 bases between them. This CDR3 region has 15 residues. Germline-derived CDR1 and CDR2 are SEHNR and FQNEAQ (reference sequence). CDR3 amino acids: CASSLQGSSPGELFF. DNA for the CDR3: TGTGCCAGCAGCTTACAAGGGTCTTCCCCCGGGGAGCTGTTTTTT.

The J gene is TRBJ1-2, the V gene TRBV13; D is unresolved. Germline V lookup: CDR1 PRHDT, CDR2 FYEKMQ (reference sequence). The length of the CDR3 is 12 residues. V was clipped by 8 bases and J by 1 base, with 8 bases between them. CDR3 nucleotide sequence: TGTGCCAGCCTGGGCCGTAACTATGGCTACACCTTC. It yields the protein CASLGRNYGYTF.